These T cell receptor beta chains were read from a single sample in a study of stem cell transplantation in POMP-related autoinflammatory disease. Repertoires were generated with immunoSEQ multiplex PCR, while TCRdb's copy carries only in-frame clones and drops some. There are 68,000 or so clones in the sample; approximately 91% occur only once, and about 0.71% lies in the top ten. The input for sequencing was CD4+ T cells from PBMCs, taken after stem cell transplantation. The receptors derive from a human patient with POMP-related autoinflammation and immune dysregulation (PRAID). The graft donor may have contributed some T cells. The CDR3 runs from the conserved cysteine through the conserved F or W. D genes are given only for firm matches. Some rows have no size entry. The others give once, few or many, or a class for an expanded clone.

V gene: TRBV3-1/TRBV3-2
J gene: TRBJ2-5
clone size: -
D gene: -
CDR3 protein: CASSQPGPSGTQYF
CDR3 DNA: TGTGCCAGCAGCCAGCCAGGGCCCTCTGGGACCCAGTACTTC

V gene: TRBV30
J gene: TRBJ1-2
clone size: -
D gene: -
CDR3 protein: CAWIKFLGESYTF
CDR3 DNA: TGTGCCTGGATTAAATTCCTTGGGGAAAGCTACACCTTC

V gene: TRBV27
J gene: TRBJ2-3
clone size: -
D gene: -
CDR3 protein: CASSPRVGLNTDTQYF
CDR3 DNA: TGTGCCAGCAGCCCCCGGGTGGGGCTGAACACAGATACGCAGTATTTT

V gene: TRBV6-5
J gene: TRBJ2-1
clone size: few
D gene: -
CDR3 protein: CASSAGKGWFF
CDR3 DNA: TGTGCCAGCAGCGCGGGAAAGGGGTGGTTCTTC

V gene: TRBV9
J gene: TRBJ2-6
clone size: -
D gene: -
CDR3 protein: CASSPRGTTGANVLTF
CDR3 DNA: TGTGCCAGCAGCCCCCGCGGGACGACCGGGGCCAACGTCCTGACTTTC

V gene: TRBV4-1
J gene: TRBJ2-3
clone size: -
D gene: TRBD2
CDR3 protein: CASSQERGTSGGAGTDTQYF
CDR3 DNA: TGCGCCAGCAGCCAAGAAAGAGGGACTAGCGGGGGGGCAGGCACAGATACGCAGTATTTT

V gene: TRBV18
J gene: TRBJ2-7
clone size: -
D gene: -
CDR3 protein: CASSPNRELSLGEQYF
CDR3 DNA: TGTGCCAGCTCTCCAAACAGGGAGCTCTCTCTTGGGGAGCAGTACTTC

V gene: TRBV9
J gene: TRBJ2-1
clone size: once
D gene: -
CDR3 protein: CASSMPGPGREQFF
CDR3 DNA: TGTGCCAGCAGCATGCCGGGACCGGGTAGGGAGCAGTTCTTC

V gene: TRBV2
J gene: TRBJ1-1
clone size: -
D gene: -
CDR3 protein: CASSESRNTEAFF
CDR3 DNA: TGTGCCAGCAGTGAATCCAGGAACACTGAAGCTTTCTTT

V gene: TRBV19
J gene: TRBJ2-1
clone size: -
D gene: TRBD2
CDR3 protein: CASRDRGGPYNEQFF
CDR3 DNA: TGTGCCAGTAGGGATAGGGGAGGGCCCTACAATGAGCAGTTCTTC

V gene: TRBV27
J gene: TRBJ1-5
clone size: -
D gene: -
CDR3 protein: CASSLLLRGPQHF
CDR3 DNA: TGTGCCAGCAGCCTACTATTGAGGGGGCCCCAGCATTTT

V gene: TRBV15
J gene: TRBJ1-1
clone size: -
D gene: -
CDR3 protein: CATSRDVGAEAFF
CDR3 DNA: TGTGCCACCAGCAGAGATGTGGGGGCTGAAGCTTTCTTT

V gene: TRBV6-6
J gene: TRBJ1-2
clone size: -
D gene: TRBD1
CDR3 protein: CASRNRQGRGYTF
CDR3 DNA: TGTGCCAGCAGGAACAGACAGGGGAGAGGCTACACCTTC

V gene: TRBV5-6
J gene: TRBJ2-7
clone size: -
D gene: -
CDR3 protein: CASSSPHGYEQYF
CDR3 DNA: TGTGCCAGCAGCTCCCCGCACGGCTACGAGCAGTACTTC

V gene: TRBV28
J gene: TRBJ2-1
clone size: -
D gene: TRBD2
CDR3 protein: CASSPQGGPQHNEQFF
CDR3 DNA: TGTGCCAGCAGCCCCCAGGGAGGGCCTCAACACAATGAGCAGTTCTTC

V gene: TRBV4-1
J gene: TRBJ1-1
clone size: -
D gene: -
CDR3 protein: CASSQMLMASNTEAFF
CDR3 DNA: TGCGCCAGCAGCCAGATGTTAATGGCTTCGAACACTGAAGCTTTCTTT

V gene: TRBV5-1
J gene: TRBJ2-7
clone size: once
D gene: -
CDR3 protein: CASSLAGGGDEQYF
CDR3 DNA: TGCGCCAGCAGCTTGGCCGGAGGGGGCGACGAGCAGTACTTC

V gene: TRBV27
J gene: TRBJ2-5
clone size: -
D gene: TRBD2
CDR3 protein: CASSLSRLGGSGQETQYF
CDR3 DNA: TGTGCCAGCAGTTTATCCCGATTGGGGGGGTCAGGGCAAGAGACCCAGTACTTC

V gene: TRBV6-4
J gene: TRBJ1-5
clone size: -
D gene: -
CDR3 protein: CASSDREGQPQHF
CDR3 DNA: TGTGCCAGCAGTGACAGGGAAGGTCAGCCCCAGCATTTT

V gene: TRBV5-1
J gene: TRBJ2-3
clone size: -
D gene: TRBD1
CDR3 protein: CASRPHPDRGSDTQYF
CDR3 DNA: TGCGCCAGCAGACCCCATCCCGACAGGGGATCGGATACGCAGTATTTT

V gene: TRBV4-1
J gene: TRBJ1-4
clone size: -
D gene: -
CDR3 protein: CASSKGYNEKLFF
CDR3 DNA: TGCGCCAGCAGCAAAGGGTATAATGAAAAACTGTTTTTT

V gene: TRBV5-1
J gene: TRBJ2-1
clone size: -
D gene: TRBD2
CDR3 protein: CASSSGTSGRGGQFF
CDR3 DNA: TGCGCCAGCAGTTCCGGGACTAGCGGGAGAGGGGGGCAGTTCTTC

V gene: TRBV2
J gene: TRBJ1-2
clone size: -
D gene: -
CDR3 protein: CASIIWAQKVYGYTF
CDR3 DNA: TGTGCCAGCATCATCTGGGCACAAAAGGTCTATGGCTACACCTTC

V gene: TRBV24-1
J gene: TRBJ2-1
clone size: -
D gene: TRBD2
CDR3 protein: CATSDPGTSGDNEQFF
CDR3 DNA: TGTGCCACCAGTGATCCCGGGACTAGCGGGGATAATGAGCAGTTCTTC

V gene: TRBV25-1
J gene: TRBJ2-3
clone size: -
D gene: -
CDR3 protein: CASSEPPRTSTQYF
CDR3 DNA: TGTGCCAGCAGTGAACCCCCCCGAACCTCTACGCAGTATTTT

V gene: TRBV10-2
J gene: TRBJ1-5
clone size: -
D gene: TRBD1
CDR3 protein: CASSTGDSNNQPQHF
CDR3 DNA: TGCGCCAGCAGCACAGGGGACTCTAACAATCAGCCCCAGCATTTT

V gene: TRBV3-1/TRBV3-2
J gene: TRBJ2-5
clone size: -
D gene: -
CDR3 protein: CASSQGGQQETQYF
CDR3 DNA: TGTGCCAGCAGCCAAGGCGGACAGCAAGAGACCCAGTACTTC

V gene: TRBV3-1/TRBV3-2
J gene: TRBJ2-1
clone size: -
D gene: TRBD2
CDR3 protein: CASSPGAGGLHNEQFF
CDR3 DNA: TGTGCCAGCAGCCCAGGAGCGGGGGGTCTTCACAATGAGCAGTTCTTC

V gene: TRBV2
J gene: TRBJ2-3
clone size: -
D gene: TRBD2
CDR3 protein: CASSFSGAPDTQYF
CDR3 DNA: TGTGCCAGCAGCTTTAGCGGGGCCCCAGATACGCAGTATTTT

V gene: TRBV27
J gene: TRBJ2-5
clone size: few
D gene: -
CDR3 protein: CASSLFGPPETQYF
CDR3 DNA: TGTGCCAGCAGTTTATTTGGCCCGCCAGAGACCCAGTACTTC

V gene: TRBV4-2
J gene: TRBJ1-2
clone size: -
D gene: TRBD1
CDR3 protein: CASSQRQGVHYGYTF
CDR3 DNA: TGTGCCAGCAGCCAAAGACAGGGTGTGCACTATGGCTACACCTTC

V gene: TRBV2
J gene: TRBJ2-3
clone size: once
D gene: -
CDR3 protein: CASSVEAETDTQYF
CDR3 DNA: TGTGCCAGCAGTGTAGAAGCGGAAACAGATACGCAGTATTTT

V gene: TRBV21-1
J gene: TRBJ2-2
clone size: -
D gene: -
CDR3 protein: CASSNFPNTGERSLWANTGELFF
CDR3 DNA: TGTGCCAGCAGCAACTTCCCAAACACAGGGGAGAGGTCCCTTTGGGCCAACACCGGGGAGCTGTTTTTT

V gene: TRBV5-1
J gene: TRBJ2-2
clone size: -
D gene: TRBD2
CDR3 protein: CASSLRDYVRNTGELFF
CDR3 DNA: TGCGCCAGCAGCCTCCGGGACTACGTGAGGAACACCGGGGAGCTGTTTTTT

V gene: TRBV5-1
J gene: TRBJ2-1
clone size: -
D gene: -
CDR3 protein: CASSLGVSYNEQFF
CDR3 DNA: TGCGCCAGCAGCTTGGGGGTCTCCTACAATGAGCAGTTCTTC

V gene: TRBV18
J gene: TRBJ1-2
clone size: -
D gene: TRBD1
CDR3 protein: CASSPIRDRRNYGYTF
CDR3 DNA: TGTGCCAGCTCACCGATCCGGGACAGGAGAAACTATGGCTACACCTTC

V gene: TRBV7-8
J gene: TRBJ1-1
clone size: -
D gene: -
CDR3 protein: CASSPRTENTEAFF
CDR3 DNA: TGTGCCAGCAGCCCCCGGACAGAGAACACTGAAGCTTTCTTT

V gene: TRBV5-4
J gene: TRBJ2-5
clone size: -
D gene: TRBD1
CDR3 protein: CASSWGGDRGQTQYF
CDR3 DNA: TGTGCCAGCAGCTGGGGGGGGGACAGGGGCCAGACCCAGTACTTC

V gene: TRBV28
J gene: TRBJ1-1
clone size: -
D gene: TRBD1
CDR3 protein: CASSSRQGQGAEAFF
CDR3 DNA: TGTGCCAGCAGTAGCAGACAGGGCCAGGGCGCTGAAGCTTTCTTT

V gene: TRBV28
J gene: TRBJ1-2
clone size: -
D gene: -
CDR3 protein: CASTNGRGYGYTF
CDR3 DNA: TGTGCCAGCACCAACGGCCGGGGGTACGGCTACACCTTC

V gene: TRBV5-4
J gene: TRBJ2-6
clone size: -
D gene: -
CDR3 protein: CASSGQGSGANVLTF
CDR3 DNA: TGTGCCAGCAGCGGCCAGGGGTCTGGGGCCAACGTCCTGACTTTC

V gene: TRBV18
J gene: TRBJ1-6
clone size: few
D gene: TRBD1
CDR3 protein: CASSLTGTGTYSLHF
CDR3 DNA: TGTGCCAGCTCACTTACCGGGACAGGGACATATTCCCTCCACTTT

V gene: TRBV5-6
J gene: TRBJ2-7
clone size: -
D gene: -
CDR3 protein: CASSLRGQTAQYF
CDR3 DNA: TGTGCCAGCAGCTTGCGCGGACAGACGGCGCAGTACTTC

V gene: TRBV7-8
J gene: TRBJ1-1
clone size: -
D gene: -
CDR3 protein: CASSLAHGVEAFF
CDR3 DNA: TGTGCCAGCAGCTTAGCGCACGGGGTAGAAGCTTTCTTT

V gene: TRBV6-1
J gene: TRBJ2-2
clone size: -
D gene: -
CDR3 protein: CASRTLGRDTGELFF
CDR3 DNA: TGTGCCAGCAGGACCCTGGGTCGGGACACCGGGGAGCTGTTTTTT

V gene: TRBV18
J gene: TRBJ1-1
clone size: -
D gene: -
CDR3 protein: CASSPTGQNTEAFF
CDR3 DNA: TGTGCCAGCTCACCAACGGGCCAGAACACTGAAGCTTTCTTT

V gene: TRBV14
J gene: TRBJ2-5
clone size: -
D gene: TRBD1
CDR3 protein: CASSQSGTGVPGETQYF
CDR3 DNA: TGTGCCAGCAGCCAATCCGGGACAGGGGTTCCAGGGGAGACCCAGTACTTC

V gene: TRBV4-1
J gene: TRBJ1-5
clone size: -
D gene: TRBD1
CDR3 protein: CASSADRGYQPQHF
CDR3 DNA: TGCGCCAGCAGCGCGGACAGGGGGTATCAGCCCCAGCATTTT

V gene: TRBV2
J gene: TRBJ1-5
clone size: -
D gene: -
CDR3 protein: CASRDTSNQPQHF
CDR3 DNA: TGTGCCAGCAGGGACACAAGCAATCAGCCCCAGCATTTT

V gene: TRBV28
J gene: TRBJ2-5
clone size: -
D gene: -
CDR3 protein: CASSTQGLGETQYF
CDR3 DNA: TGTGCCAGCAGCACGCAGGGATTGGGGGAGACCCAGTACTTC

V gene: TRBV28
J gene: TRBJ1-6
clone size: once
D gene: -
CDR3 protein: CASSLGGYNSPLHF
CDR3 DNA: TGTGCCAGCAGCCTAGGGGGGTATAATTCACCCCTCCACTTT